This TCR beta chain was retrieved from a study of T cells in localized non-small cell lung cancer. Germline values: CDR1 LGHNA, CDR2 YNFKEQ. V lost 5 bases and J lost 9, with 18 bases in between. CDR3 length: 14 amino acids. Profiling relied on immunoSEQ multiplex PCR, and the TCRdb table lists in-frame clones only, not all of them. In the table there are about 40,000 clones, more than 85% of which are singletons. This TCR derives from a man aged 18-55 years with stage I lung adenocarcinoma. This sequence joins TRBV4-2 and TRBJ2-3; tentative D call: TRBD1 (6 bases). The input for sequencing was peripheral blood, taken before any cancer treatment. CDR3 nucleotide sequence: TGTGCCAGCAGCGAAAGGGGGAGACAGAGGACGCAGTATTTT. This gives the protein CASSERGRQRTQYF.